Many counts were recorded for the clone carrying this T cell receptor (beta chain). Its cognate antigen is unknown. The source of the sample is a study of response to subunit inactivated influenza vaccine. Study observations and caveats: Each seasonal influenza vaccination, the authors suggested, recruits few new T cells.

Trimming at V came to 3 bases and at J to 1 base, leaving 5 bases not matched to a gene. Germline CDR1 reads MGHDK; CDR2 reads SYGVNS. The CDR3 spans 15 residues. One entry per CDR3 protein results from TCRdb running MiXCR on the RT-PCR reads. The repertoire holds approximately 160,000 distinct CDR3 sequences, with roughly 10% as singletons. This chain joins TRBV25-1 and TRBJ2-7; 8 bases map to TRBD1. This sequence originates from a man in his fifties or sixties who received an inactivated influenza vaccine. The source material was CD8+ T cells sorted from PBMCs, sampled roughly 24 months after vaccination. The CDR3 protein is CASSDPGTGSYEQYF. CDR3 DNA sequence: TGTGCCAGCAGTGACCCCGGGACAGGTTCCTACGAGCAGTACTTC.